This record covers a single T cell receptor beta chain. Germline CDR1 and CDR2: SEHNR and FQNEAQ (reference sequence). Trimming pared 4 bases from V and 7 bases from J, leaving 13 bases between. This CDR3 has 13 residues. The sample originates from a study of control samples from healthy donors and cancer patients. The repertoire was sequenced with immunoSEQ multiplex PCR; TCRdb's copy has only in-frame clones and lacks some. The table records 150,000 to 200,000 clones, over 85% of them present only once. The origin of this receptor is a man aged 25-45 years in good health. The sequenced material came from blood. The V gene is TRBV7-9, the J gene TRBJ1-1, with D possibly matching TRBD1 (5 bases). The CDR3 DNA is TGTGCCAGCAGCTCGGGACCCTTGCGTGAAGCTTTCTTT. Translated: CASSSGPLREAFF.